The text below deals with one T cell receptor beta chain. Its specificity is not known. This specimen belongs to a study of CD8+ T cells in alopecia areata. Study-wide findings and caveats: In scalp and blood during tofacitinib, many expanded lesional clones persisted.

RNA extraction and reverse transcription yielded cDNA as sequencing template. Using immunoSEQ multiplex PCR, the repertoire was profiled, and TCRdb retains in-frame clones only, with some absent. The profile shows some 110,000 clones, 50% to 75% of them singletons. As to treatment: oral pan-JAK inhibitor, 5-10 mg twice daily. V lost 0 bases and J 5 bases, leaving 17 bases between the germline ends. The germline V gene has CDR1 GTSNPN and CDR2 SVGIG (reference sequence). The CDR3 totals 15 residues. The clonotype comes from a human donor with alopecia areata. The starting material was CD8+ T cells sorted from blood, obtained at week 4, from a patient treated with tofacitinib. The J gene is TRBJ2-7, the V gene TRBV30; perhaps TRBD1 as D (6 bases). DNA for the CDR3: TGTGCCTGGAGTGTAGTGGACAGACTGGCCCACGAGCAGTACTTC. This gives the protein CAWSVVDRLAHEQYF.